A selection of T cell receptor beta chains follows, all from one sample in a study of control samples from healthy donors and cancer patients. Clones were sequenced by immunoSEQ multiplex PCR, and TCRdb holds only the in-frame ones, with some missing. The repertoire includes roughly 130,000 clones, 93% of them detected once, and 1.5% to 2% sits in the top ten. The material sequenced was PBMCs. These receptors were taken from a man aged 45 to 65 with head and neck cancer. The CDR3 runs from the conserved cysteine through the conserved F or W. A D gene is named only where the DNA matches it firmly. Size values are once, few and many counts, or a class for expanded clones, and some rows have none.

once	TRBV4-1	NA	TRBJ2-5	TGCGCCAGCAGCCGCGGGCCTGTCGGGGAGACCCAGTACTTC	CASSRGPVGETQYF
NA	TRBV2	NA	TRBJ2-7	TGTGCCAGCAGTGAAAGAGGGGAAACCTACGAGCAGTACTTC	CASSERGETYEQYF
NA	TRBV11-2	TRBD1	TRBJ2-1	TGTGCCAGCAGCACACGGGGACAGGGAGGCAATGAGCAGTTCTTC	CASSTRGQGGNEQFF
NA	TRBV5-1	NA	TRBJ1-5	TGCGCCAGCAGCCCAGGAGCCCCTAGCAATCAGCCCCAGCATTTT	CASSPGAPSNQPQHF
NA	TRBV6-2/TRBV6-3	NA	TRBJ1-6	TGTGCCAGCAGTTACTCGAATTCACCCCTCCACTTT	CASSYSNSPLHF
NA	TRBV3-1/TRBV3-2	NA	TRBJ1-2	TGTGCCAGCGGTGGGATGCAGGCTAACTATGGCTACACCTTC	CASGGMQANYGYTF
NA	TRBV7-3	NA	TRBJ2-4	TGTGCCAGCAGCTTAACAGGGGGTTTGGGAAACATTCAGTACTTC	CASSLTGGLGNIQYF
NA	TRBV5-1	NA	TRBJ2-3	TGCGCCAGCAGCTTCGATGCATCCCGTGGAGATACGCAGTATTTT	CASSFDASRGDTQYF
once	TRBV7-3	NA	TRBJ2-2	TGTGCCAGCAGCTTTGCGGTTTTACGGTCGGGGAAAGGAACCGGGGAGCTGTTTTTT	CASSFAVLRSGKGTGELFF
NA	TRBV7-9	NA	TRBJ1-3	TGTGCCAGCAACGACCCTAGCTCTGGAAACACCATATATTTT	CASNDPSSGNTIYF
NA	TRBV6-2/TRBV6-3	NA	TRBJ2-2	TGTGCCAGCAGTTACGTGACTATTGCGGGTAACACCGGGGAGCTGTTTTTT	CASSYVTIAGNTGELFF
NA	TRBV6-5	TRBD1	TRBJ1-2	TGTGCCAGCCGACAGGGGGCTGGGTATGGCTACACCTTC	CASRQGAGYGYTF
NA	TRBV30	NA	TRBJ1-4	TGTGCCTGGAGTGGCGGGGGGCAAGATGAAAAACTGTTTTTT	CAWSGGGQDEKLFF
NA	TRBV4-1	TRBD2	TRBJ2-3	TGCGCCAGCAGCCAAGCAGCGGGGCACACAGATACGCAGTATTTT	CASSQAAGHTDTQYF
NA	TRBV30	NA	TRBJ1-1	TGTGCCTGGAGGGTCTCAGGAGCGGGCACTGAAGCTTTCTTT	CAWRVSGAGTEAFF
once	TRBV4-1	TRBD1	TRBJ1-5	TGCGCCAGCAGAAAGTTTGGGAGTTTGTTGTGTGGGGGACAGAAAAATCAGCCCCAGCATTTT	CASRKFGSLLCGGQKNQPQHF
NA	TRBV30	TRBD1	TRBJ1-1	TGTGCCTGGAGTTGGGACAGGGCCACTGAAGCTTTCTTT	CAWSWDRATEAFF
NA	TRBV9	NA	TRBJ1-1	TGTGCCAGCAGCGTAGGGGATAACACTGAAGCTTTCTTT	CASSVGDNTEAFF
NA	TRBV29-1	NA	TRBJ1-1	TGCAGCGTTCGGGATTTAAGGAACACTGAAGCTTTCTTT	CSVRDLRNTEAFF
NA	TRBV7-9	NA	TRBJ1-1	TGTGCCAGCAGACAAGGGGGGTTTGAAGCTTTCTTT	CASRQGGFEAFF
NA	TRBV6-5	TRBD1	TRBJ1-5	TGTGCCAGCAGCCACAATCGGGCAGGGGGCCAGCCCCAGCATTTT	CASSHNRAGGQPQHF
NA	TRBV4-2	TRBD2	TRBJ2-3	TGTGCCAGCAGCCAAGTGGGGACTAGTTTCACAGATACGCAGTATTTT	CASSQVGTSFTDTQYF
NA	TRBV29-1	NA	TRBJ1-1	TGCAGCGCTCAGGGAGCCTTGAACACTGAAGCTTTCTTT	CSAQGALNTEAFF
NA	TRBV10-3	NA	TRBJ2-3	TGTGCCATCAGCAACACAGATACGCAGTATTTT	CAISNTDTQYF
NA	TRBV6-5	TRBD1	TRBJ1-2	TGTGCCAGCAGTAAGGTCGGGACAGGGTTGGGCTACACCTTC	CASSKVGTGLGYTF
NA	TRBV6-5	NA	TRBJ1-1	TGTGCCAGCACCCCGCGAGGGGTGAACACTGAAGCTTTCTTT	CASTPRGVNTEAFF
NA	TRBV11-2	TRBD2	TRBJ2-1	TGTGCCAGCAGCTTAGAAAGCGGGGGGTCCAATGAGCAGTTCTTC	CASSLESGGSNEQFF
NA	TRBV18	NA	TRBJ1-2	TGTGCCAGCTCACCCCTGGGGACACAGGAGGTCGGCACCTTC	CASSPLGTQEVGTF
once	TRBV18	NA	TRBJ2-3	TGTGCCAGCTCACAGACGGGGAGCACAGATACGCAGTATTTT	CASSQTGSTDTQYF
NA	TRBV5-1	TRBD2	TRBJ2-1	TGCGCCAGCCAAGAAGGTGCTACTAGCGACTACAATGAGCAGTTCTTC	CASQEGATSDYNEQFF
NA	TRBV7-2	TRBD1	TRBJ1-6	TGTGCCAGCAGCGCTACAGGGGGGACTTCACCCCTCCACTTT	CASSATGGTSPLHF
NA	TRBV27	TRBD1	TRBJ2-7	TGTGCCAGCAGTTATCACAGGGGGACCTACGAGCAGTACTTC	CASSYHRGTYEQYF
once	TRBV5-4	NA	TRBJ2-1	TGTGCCAGCAGCCCGGGGCTGGGACCGTTCCTAATAAATGAGCAGTTCTTC	CASSPGLGPFLINEQFF
NA	TRBV20-1	NA	TRBJ1-6	TGCAGTGCTAGTGTTTCGGGGGAGTCCTATAATTCACCCCTCCACTTT	CSASVSGESYNSPLHF
NA	TRBV6-5	NA	TRBJ2-2	TGTGCCAGCAGTTATCGGGACGGAGGCACCGGGGAGCTGTTTTTT	CASSYRDGGTGELFF
NA	TRBV6-1	NA	TRBJ1-1	TGTGCCAGCAGTGAATACGGGGGAAACACTGAAGCTTTCTTT	CASSEYGGNTEAFF
NA	TRBV29-1	NA	TRBJ1-2	TGCAGCGTTGAAGATAGGCGCAGCTATGGCTACACCTTC	CSVEDRRSYGYTF
NA	TRBV6-5	NA	TRBJ2-3	TGTGCCAGCAGGATCATCCCCACCTCCACAGATACGCAGTATTTT	CASRIIPTSTDTQYF
NA	TRBV7-8	NA	TRBJ1-2	TGTGCCAGCAGCTTAAACTTCCAGGGCGGTGGCTACACCTTC	CASSLNFQGGGYTF
NA	TRBV6-5	TRBD2	TRBJ2-1	TGTGCCAGCGTATCGAGCGGGGGGTCATCCCTCGAGCAGTTCTTC	CASVSSGGSSLEQFF
NA	TRBV18	NA	TRBJ2-3	TGTGCCAGCTCACCTCTTAATAGGAGGGGCATTAGCACAGATACGCAGTATTTT	CASSPLNRRGISTDTQYF
NA	TRBV25-1	NA	TRBJ2-3	TGTGCCAGCGGACTCGGGGGAGTCACAGATACGCAGTATTTT	CASGLGGVTDTQYF
NA	TRBV5-5	NA	TRBJ1-1	TGTGCCAGCAGCTTTACAGGGTACCTGAACACTGAAGCTTTCTTT	CASSFTGYLNTEAFF
NA	TRBV29-1	NA	TRBJ2-1	TGCAGCGTTGACCAAGGGAGCTCCTACAATGAGCAGTTCTTC	CSVDQGSSYNEQFF
NA	TRBV7-9	TRBD1	TRBJ1-2	TGTGCCAGCAGCCGGGGACAGATCTATGGCTACACCTTC	CASSRGQIYGYTF
NA	TRBV7-3	NA	TRBJ2-2	TGTGCCAGCAGCTTAGGGGATCACACCGGGGAGCTGTTTTTT	CASSLGDHTGELFF
once	TRBV5-4	TRBD2	TRBJ2-5	TGTGCCAGCAGCTTGGTGGGGGGGTTTGGAGAGACCCAGTACTTC	CASSLVGGFGETQYF
NA	TRBV5-1	NA	TRBJ2-1	TGCGCCAGCAGCTTGGTTACGGGGGCTAAGGGCAATGAGCAGTTCTTC	CASSLVTGAKGNEQFF
once	TRBV4-3	NA	TRBJ2-1	TGCGCCAGCAGCCCCGGGGCAGAGGGGGGAAAGTTCTTC	CASSPGAEGGKFF
NA	TRBV19	NA	TRBJ1-1	TGTGCCAGTAGTATAGCGCAGGGCCTGAACACTGAAGCTTTCTTT	CASSIAQGLNTEAFF
NA	TRBV27	NA	TRBJ2-1	TGTGCCAGCAGTTTCCGGACTTACAATGAGCAGTTCTTC	CASSFRTYNEQFF
NA	TRBV11-2	NA	TRBJ2-5	TGTGCCAGCAGCACTTATTACACTGACAGCAACCAAGAGACCCAGTACTTC	CASSTYYTDSNQETQYF
NA	TRBV27	NA	TRBJ2-4	TGTGCCAGCAGTTTTAAGGGTCTGACCAAAAACATTCAGTACTTC	CASSFKGLTKNIQYF
NA	TRBV19	NA	TRBJ1-2	TGTGCCAGTAGTTCTCGATTTAACCATGGCTACACCTTC	CASSSRFNHGYTF
NA	TRBV27	NA	TRBJ2-7	TGTGCCAGCAGTTTAGGGTCCTACGAGCAGTACTTC	CASSLGSYEQYF
NA	TRBV12-3/TRBV12-4	TRBD1	TRBJ2-7	TGTGCCAGCAGCGGACAGGGTTACTACGAGCAGTACTTC	CASSGQGYYEQYF
NA	TRBV30	NA	TRBJ1-1	TGTGCCTGGAGTTCGGAACTCGGGAACACTGAAGCTTTCTTT	CAWSSELGNTEAFF